This T cell receptor beta chain was profiled in a study of blood T cell repertoires in COVID-19. Whole-study context: Some COVID-19 samples were acute and others convalescent; all came from the United States, Italy and Spain. T cells, B-cell-depleted T cells, or PBMCs supplied cDNA or gDNA.

The authors' processing: It was from reference gene primer amplification that nucleated cell counts were estimated. Profiling relied on immunoSEQ multiplex PCR, and the TCRdb table lists in-frame clones only, not all of them. The DNA was the basis for D and trimming; V, J and clone size are from that table. The data show 75,000 or so clones, with over 80% seen just once and approximately 18% held by the top ten. After removal of 0 bases from V and 7 bases from J, the junction contained 2 bases not matched to a gene. The CDR3 has 15 residues. Germline CDR1 ENHRY, CDR2 SYGVKD. The source of this sequence is a woman aged 80 or over with acute or convalescent COVID-19. Sequencing was performed on peripheral blood. The genes are TRBV10-3 and TRBJ1-6; TRBD1 agrees at 8 bases. CDR3 nucleotides: TGTGCCATCAGTGAGTCGCGGACAGGGAATTCACCCCTCCACTTT. Translating it yields CAISESRTGNSPLHF.